These T cell receptor beta chains were read from a single sample in a study of blood T cell repertoires in COVID-19. Only in-frame clones appear in the TCRdb table, and some are missing; sequencing was by immunoSEQ multiplex PCR. Of under 200,000 clones detected, approximately 87% appear once; the ten largest clones hold about 6.3%. Material for sequencing was PBMCs or T cells enriched from blood (not recorded which). Receptors originate from a woman between 45 and 65 years old who had recovered from COVID-19. Both conserved end residues are part of each CDR3. Fields, in order: V gene, J gene, CDR3 protein.

TRBV11-1	TRBJ2-3	CASTRDIPDTQYF
TRBV7-2	TRBJ2-7	CASSLNSGAPYEQYF
TRBV10-3	TRBJ1-3	CATRGAGGGNTIYF
TRBV27	TRBJ1-4	CASSFWNRGRHEKLFF
TRBV19	TRBJ1-1	CASLPTGEYTEAFF
TRBV7-8	TRBJ1-5	CASSAQGARGNQPQHF
TRBV9	TRBJ1-2	CASSVENRGAGYTF
TRBV2	TRBJ2-5	CASSFSGARETQYF
TRBV30	TRBJ2-1	CARRSRSYNEQFF
TRBV27	TRBJ2-2	CAIGTVAGELFF
TRBV19	TRBJ1-2	CASSSEGEIYGYTF
TRBV11-1	TRBJ1-2	CASSLAGANYGYTF
TRBV7-6	TRBJ2-7	CASSRQGIYEQYF
TRBV11-3	TRBJ1-1	CASSYPLRSGYTEAFF
TRBV4-2	TRBJ2-2	CASSQAGGRTGELFF
TRBV5-4	TRBJ1-6	CASSTGIDGGRDSPLHF
TRBV18	TRBJ2-1	CASSPKLLAGYNEQFF
TRBV4-3	TRBJ2-1	CASSPHPRIDNEQFF
TRBV25-1	TRBJ2-2	CASSESPGGAGTGELFF